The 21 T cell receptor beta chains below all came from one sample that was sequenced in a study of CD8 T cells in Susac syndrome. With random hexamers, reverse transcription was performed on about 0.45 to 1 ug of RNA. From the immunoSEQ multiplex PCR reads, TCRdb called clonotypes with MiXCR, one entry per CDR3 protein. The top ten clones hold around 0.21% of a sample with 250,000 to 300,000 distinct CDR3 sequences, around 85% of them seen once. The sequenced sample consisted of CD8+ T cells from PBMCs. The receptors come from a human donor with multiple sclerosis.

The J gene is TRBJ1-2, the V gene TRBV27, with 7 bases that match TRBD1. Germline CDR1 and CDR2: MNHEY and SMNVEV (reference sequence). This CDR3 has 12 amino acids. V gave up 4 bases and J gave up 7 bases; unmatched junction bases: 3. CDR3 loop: CASSSTGTGYTF. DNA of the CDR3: TGTGCCAGCAGTTCGACAGGGACTGGCTACACCTTC.

The CDR3 nucleotides read TGCAGTGCTAGAGACCGGGACTACTACTACGAGCAGTACTTC. Protein: CSARDRDYYYEQYF. The chain employs TRBV20-1 and TRBJ2-7; 7 bases match TRBD2. Germline-derived CDR1 and CDR2 are DFQATT and SNEGSKA (reference sequence). The CDR3 is 14 amino acids. The V and J ends lost 0 bases and 3 bases, in that order; junction bases with no gene match: 5.

This chain's CDR3 is CASSFTAGGEQYF. The CDR3, as DNA: TGTGCCAGCAGTTTTACTGCCGGGGGCGAGCAGTACTTC. The chain is built from TRBV27 and TRBJ2-7, with a weak D call TRBD2 (6 bases). The CDR3 length is 13 residues. Germline V CDR1 and CDR2: MNHEY, SMNVEV (reference sequence). The V end lost 3 bases, the J end lost 6 bases, and 12 bases lay between the germline ends.

This chain's CDR3 is CASNLRTGTEAFF. The DNA for the CDR3 is TGTGCCAGCAACCTGAGGACAGGCACTGAAGCTTTCTTT. V usage is TRBV12-3 or TRBV12-4 and J usage is TRBJ1-1; 7 nucleotides align to TRBD1. This CDR3 comprises 13 residues. V shed 7 bases and J 4 bases; nucleotides not matched to a gene: 6.

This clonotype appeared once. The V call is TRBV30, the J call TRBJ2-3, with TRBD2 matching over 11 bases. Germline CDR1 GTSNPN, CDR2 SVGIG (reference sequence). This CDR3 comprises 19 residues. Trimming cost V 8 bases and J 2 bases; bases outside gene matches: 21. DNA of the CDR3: TGTGCCGGGACTACCGGACTAGCGGGTGCTGGGGGAGCCACAGATACGCAGTATTTT. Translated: CAGTTGLAGAGGATDTQYF.

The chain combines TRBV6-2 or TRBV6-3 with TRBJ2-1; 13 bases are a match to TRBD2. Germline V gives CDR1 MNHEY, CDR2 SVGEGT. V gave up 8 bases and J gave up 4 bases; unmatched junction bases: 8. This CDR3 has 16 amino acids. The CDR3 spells CASEHGTSGTYNEQFF. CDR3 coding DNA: TGTGCCAGCGAACATGGGACTAGCGGGACTTACAATGAGCAGTTCTTC.

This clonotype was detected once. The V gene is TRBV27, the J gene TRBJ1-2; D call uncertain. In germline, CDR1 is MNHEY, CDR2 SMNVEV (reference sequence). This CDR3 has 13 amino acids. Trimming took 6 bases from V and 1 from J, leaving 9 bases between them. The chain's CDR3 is CASRGGFNYGYTF. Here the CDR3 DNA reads TGTGCCAGCAGGGGTGGGTTTAACTATGGCTACACCTTC.

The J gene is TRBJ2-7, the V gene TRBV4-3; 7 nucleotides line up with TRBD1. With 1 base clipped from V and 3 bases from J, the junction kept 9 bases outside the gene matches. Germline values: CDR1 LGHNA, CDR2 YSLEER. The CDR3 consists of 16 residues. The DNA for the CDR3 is TGCGCCAGCAGCCAAGGGGTTGGGACAGATCTCTACGAGCAGTACTTC. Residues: CASSQGVGTDLYEQYF.

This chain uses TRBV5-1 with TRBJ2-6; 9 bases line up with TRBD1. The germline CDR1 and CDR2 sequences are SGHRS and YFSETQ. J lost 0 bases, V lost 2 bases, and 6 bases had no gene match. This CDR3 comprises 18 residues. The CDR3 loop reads CASSFRDRDFSGANVLTF. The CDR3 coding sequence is TGCGCCAGCAGCTTCCGGGACAGGGACTTCTCTGGGGCCAACGTCCTGACTTTC.

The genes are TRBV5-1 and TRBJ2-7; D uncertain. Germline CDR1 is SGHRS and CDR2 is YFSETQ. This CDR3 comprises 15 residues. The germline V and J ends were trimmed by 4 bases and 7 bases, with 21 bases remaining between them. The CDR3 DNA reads TGCGCCAGCAGCCTGCAATGGTGGTGGGCCCCGGAGCAGTACTTC. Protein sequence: CASSLQWWWAPEQYF.

The CDR3 DNA reads as TGTGCCAGCACCTCCACACTAGCGGGAGCCCTAAGGAATGAGCAGTTCTTC. It translates to CASTSTLAGALRNEQFF. This chain links TRBV6-1 with TRBJ2-1; TRBD2 aligns across 11 bases. Germline lookup yields CDR1 MNHNS and CDR2 SASEGT. Germline trimming cut 7 bases from V and 7 bases from J; bases unmatched to any gene: 15. The CDR3 extends over 17 amino acids.

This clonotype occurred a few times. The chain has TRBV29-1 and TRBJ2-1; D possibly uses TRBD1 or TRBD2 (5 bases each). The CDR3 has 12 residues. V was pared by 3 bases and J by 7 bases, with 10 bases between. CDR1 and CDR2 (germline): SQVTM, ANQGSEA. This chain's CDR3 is CSVDWDPNEQFF. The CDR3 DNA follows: TGCAGCGTTGACTGGGACCCGAATGAGCAGTTCTTC.

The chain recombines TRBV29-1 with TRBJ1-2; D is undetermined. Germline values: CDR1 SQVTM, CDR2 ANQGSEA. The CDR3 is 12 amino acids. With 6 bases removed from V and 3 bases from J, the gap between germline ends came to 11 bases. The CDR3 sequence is CSVQGPYYGYTF. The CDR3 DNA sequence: TGCAGCGTGCAAGGCCCCTACTATGGCTACACCTTC.

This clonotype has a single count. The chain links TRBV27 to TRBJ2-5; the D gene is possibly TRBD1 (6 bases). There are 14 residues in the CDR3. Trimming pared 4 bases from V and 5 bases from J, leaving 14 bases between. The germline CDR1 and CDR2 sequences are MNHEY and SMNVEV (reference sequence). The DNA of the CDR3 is TGTGCCAGCAGTTCGTCGACAGGTCCCGAGACCCAGTACTTC. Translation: CASSSSTGPETQYF.

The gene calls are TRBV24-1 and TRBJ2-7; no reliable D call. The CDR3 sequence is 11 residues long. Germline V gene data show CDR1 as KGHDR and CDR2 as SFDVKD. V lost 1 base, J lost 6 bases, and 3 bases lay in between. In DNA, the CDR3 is TGTGCCACCAGTGATTTAATCGAGCAGTACTTC. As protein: CATSDLIEQYF.

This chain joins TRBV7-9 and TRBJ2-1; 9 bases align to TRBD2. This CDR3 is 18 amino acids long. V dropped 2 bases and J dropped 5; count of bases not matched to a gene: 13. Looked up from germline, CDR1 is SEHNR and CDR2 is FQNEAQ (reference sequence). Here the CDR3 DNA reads TGTGCCAGCAGCTTACCCCATCCGGGACTAGCAAGGGACAATGAGCAGTTCTTC. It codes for CASSLPHPGLARDNEQFF.

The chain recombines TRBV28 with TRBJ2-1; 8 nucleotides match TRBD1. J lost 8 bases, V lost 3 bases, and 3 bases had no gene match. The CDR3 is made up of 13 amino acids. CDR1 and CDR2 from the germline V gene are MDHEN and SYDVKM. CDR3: CASSLDRVDEQFF. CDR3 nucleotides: TGTGCCAGCAGTTTGGACAGGGTGGATGAGCAGTTCTTC.

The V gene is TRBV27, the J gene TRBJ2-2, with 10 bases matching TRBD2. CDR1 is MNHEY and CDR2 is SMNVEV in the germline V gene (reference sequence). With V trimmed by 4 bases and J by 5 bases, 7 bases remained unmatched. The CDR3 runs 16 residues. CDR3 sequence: CASSWLAGVRTGELFF. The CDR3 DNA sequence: TGTGCCAGCAGTTGGCTAGCGGGAGTCCGGACCGGGGAGCTGTTTTTT.

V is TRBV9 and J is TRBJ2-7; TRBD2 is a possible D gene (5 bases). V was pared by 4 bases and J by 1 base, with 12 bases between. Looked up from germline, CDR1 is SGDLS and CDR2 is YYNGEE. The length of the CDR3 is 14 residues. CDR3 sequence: CASSPRVGSYEQYF. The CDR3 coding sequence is TGTGCCAGCAGCCCGAGGGTCGGTTCCTACGAGCAGTACTTC.

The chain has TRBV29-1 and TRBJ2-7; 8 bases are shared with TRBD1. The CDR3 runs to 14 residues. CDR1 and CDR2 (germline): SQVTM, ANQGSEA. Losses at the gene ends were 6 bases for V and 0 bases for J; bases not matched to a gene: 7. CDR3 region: CSVAGQGSSYEQYF. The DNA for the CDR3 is TGCAGCGTGGCTGGACAGGGATCCTCCTACGAGCAGTACTTC.

Here the CDR3 DNA reads TGTGCCAGCAGCTTAGATCTTGGCGGGAGGGGTTCCTACAATGAGCAGTTCTTC. Its protein is CASSLDLGGRGSYNEQFF. This chain uses TRBV11-2 with TRBJ2-1; 9 positions match TRBD2. V lost 0 bases to trimming and J lost 1 base; unmatched junction nucleotides: 7. The germline V gene encodes CDR1 SGHAT and CDR2 FQNNGV. This CDR3 spans 18 amino acids.